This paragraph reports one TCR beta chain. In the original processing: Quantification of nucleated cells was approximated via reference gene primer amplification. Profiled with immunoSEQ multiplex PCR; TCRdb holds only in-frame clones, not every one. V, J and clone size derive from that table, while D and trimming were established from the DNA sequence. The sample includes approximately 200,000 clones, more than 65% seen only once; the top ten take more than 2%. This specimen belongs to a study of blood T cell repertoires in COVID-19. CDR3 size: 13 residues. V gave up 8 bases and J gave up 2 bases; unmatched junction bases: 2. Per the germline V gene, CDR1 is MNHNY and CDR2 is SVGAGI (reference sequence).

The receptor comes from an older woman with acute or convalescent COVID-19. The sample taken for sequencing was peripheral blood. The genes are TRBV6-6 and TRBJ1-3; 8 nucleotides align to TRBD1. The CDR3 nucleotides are TGTGCCAGCGGACAGGGCACTGGAAACACCATATATTTT. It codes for CASGQGTGNTIYF.